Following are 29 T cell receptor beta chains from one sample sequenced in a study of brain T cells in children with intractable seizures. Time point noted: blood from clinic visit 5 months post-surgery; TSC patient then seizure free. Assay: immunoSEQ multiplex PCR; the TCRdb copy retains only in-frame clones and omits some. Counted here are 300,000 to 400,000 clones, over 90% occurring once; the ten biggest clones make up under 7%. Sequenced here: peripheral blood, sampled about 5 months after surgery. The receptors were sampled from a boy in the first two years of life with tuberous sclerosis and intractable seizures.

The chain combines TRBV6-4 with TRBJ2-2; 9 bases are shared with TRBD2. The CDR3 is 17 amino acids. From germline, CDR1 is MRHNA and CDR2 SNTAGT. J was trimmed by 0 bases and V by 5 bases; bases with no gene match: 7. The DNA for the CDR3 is TGTGCCAGCAGTAGTCAAGCGGGAGGTTCGAACACCGGGGAGCTGTTTTTT. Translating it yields CASSSQAGGSNTGELFF.

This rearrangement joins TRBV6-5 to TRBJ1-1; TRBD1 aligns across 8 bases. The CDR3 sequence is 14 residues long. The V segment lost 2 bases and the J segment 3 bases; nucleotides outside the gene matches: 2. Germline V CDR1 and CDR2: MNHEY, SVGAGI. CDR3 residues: CASSYQDRDTEAFF. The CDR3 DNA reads TGTGCCAGCAGTTACCAGGACAGGGACACTGAAGCTTTCTTT.

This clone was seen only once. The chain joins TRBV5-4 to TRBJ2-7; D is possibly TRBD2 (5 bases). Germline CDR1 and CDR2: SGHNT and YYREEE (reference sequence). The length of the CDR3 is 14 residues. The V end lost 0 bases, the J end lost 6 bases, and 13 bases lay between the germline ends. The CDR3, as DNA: TGTGCCAGCAGCTTGGGAGGGAGCGTCCCCGAGCAGTACTTC. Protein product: CASSLGGSVPEQYF.

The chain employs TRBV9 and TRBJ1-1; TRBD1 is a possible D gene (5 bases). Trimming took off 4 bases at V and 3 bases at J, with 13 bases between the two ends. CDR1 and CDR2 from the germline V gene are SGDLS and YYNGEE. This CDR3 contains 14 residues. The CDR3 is CASSIEEGYTEAFF. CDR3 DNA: TGTGCCAGCAGCATCGAAGAGGGGTACACTGAAGCTTTCTTT.

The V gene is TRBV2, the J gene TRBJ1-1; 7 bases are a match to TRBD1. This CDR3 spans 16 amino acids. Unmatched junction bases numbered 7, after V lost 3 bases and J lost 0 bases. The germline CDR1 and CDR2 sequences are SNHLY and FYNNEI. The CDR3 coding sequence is TGTGCCAGCAGTGATCCCTGGGACAGCATGAACACTGAAGCTTTCTTT. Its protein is CASSDPWDSMNTEAFF.

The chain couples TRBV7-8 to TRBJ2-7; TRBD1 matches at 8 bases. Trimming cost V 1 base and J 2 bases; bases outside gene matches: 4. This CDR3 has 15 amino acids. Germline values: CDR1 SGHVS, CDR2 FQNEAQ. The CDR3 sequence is CASSLGGTGTYEQYF. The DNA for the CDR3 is TGTGCCAGCAGCTTAGGCGGGACAGGAACCTACGAGCAGTACTTC.

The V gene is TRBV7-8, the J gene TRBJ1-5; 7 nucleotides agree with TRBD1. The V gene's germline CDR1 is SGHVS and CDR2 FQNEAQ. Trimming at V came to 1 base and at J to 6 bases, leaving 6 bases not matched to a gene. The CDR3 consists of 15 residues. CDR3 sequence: CASSLVGGGGQPQHF. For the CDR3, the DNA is TGTGCCAGCAGCTTAGTCGGAGGGGGCGGTCAGCCCCAGCATTTT.

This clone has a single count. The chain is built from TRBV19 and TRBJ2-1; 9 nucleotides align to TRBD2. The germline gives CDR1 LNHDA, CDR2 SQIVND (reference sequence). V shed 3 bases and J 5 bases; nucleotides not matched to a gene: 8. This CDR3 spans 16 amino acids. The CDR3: CASSMLAGPRNNEQFF. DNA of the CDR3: TGTGCCAGTAGTATGCTAGCGGGGCCCAGAAACAATGAGCAGTTCTTC.

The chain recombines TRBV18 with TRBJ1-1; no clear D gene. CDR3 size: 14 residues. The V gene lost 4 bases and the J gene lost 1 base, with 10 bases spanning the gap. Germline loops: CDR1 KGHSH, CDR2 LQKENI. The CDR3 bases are TGTGCCAGCTCACAGGCAGAAACGAACACTGAAGCTTTCTTT. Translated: CASSQAETNTEAFF. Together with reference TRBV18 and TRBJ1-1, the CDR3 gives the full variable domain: NAGVMQNPRHLVRRRGQEARLRCSPMKGHSHVYWYRQLPEEGLKFMVYLQKENIIDESGMPKERFSAEFPKEGPSILRIQQVVRGDSAAYFCASSQAETNTEAFFGQGTRLTVV.

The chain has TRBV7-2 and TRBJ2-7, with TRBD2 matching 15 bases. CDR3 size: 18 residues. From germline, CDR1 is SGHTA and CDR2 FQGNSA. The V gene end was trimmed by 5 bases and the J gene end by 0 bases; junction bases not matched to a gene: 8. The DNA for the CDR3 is TGTGCCAGCAGCGTGGGACTAGCGGGGGGCACCCTCTCCTACGAGCAGTACTTC. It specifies CASSVGLAGGTLSYEQYF.

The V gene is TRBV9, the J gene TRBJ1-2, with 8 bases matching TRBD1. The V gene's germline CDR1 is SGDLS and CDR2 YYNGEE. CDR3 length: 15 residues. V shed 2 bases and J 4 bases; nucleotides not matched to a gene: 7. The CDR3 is CASSVPGTGAYGYTF. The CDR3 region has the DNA TGTGCCAGCAGCGTCCCCGGGACAGGAGCCTATGGCTACACCTTC.

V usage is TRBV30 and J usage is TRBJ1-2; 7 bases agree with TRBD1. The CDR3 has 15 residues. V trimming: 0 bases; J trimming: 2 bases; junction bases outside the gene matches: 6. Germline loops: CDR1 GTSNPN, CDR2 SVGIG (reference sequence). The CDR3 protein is CAWSVRRTGNYGYTF. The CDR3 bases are TGTGCCTGGAGTGTACGGAGGACAGGAAACTATGGCTACACCTTC.

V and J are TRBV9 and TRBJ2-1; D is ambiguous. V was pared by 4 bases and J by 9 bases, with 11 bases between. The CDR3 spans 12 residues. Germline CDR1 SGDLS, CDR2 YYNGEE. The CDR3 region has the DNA TGTGCCAGCAGCCCATGGGGTACTGAGCAGTTCTTC. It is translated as CASSPWGTEQFF.

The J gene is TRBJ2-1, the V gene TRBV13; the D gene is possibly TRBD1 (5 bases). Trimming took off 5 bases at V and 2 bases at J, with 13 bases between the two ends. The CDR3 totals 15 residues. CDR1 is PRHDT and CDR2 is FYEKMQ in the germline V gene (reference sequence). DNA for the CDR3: TGTGCCAGCAGCCCCCCAGGGCAGCCCTACAATGAGCAGTTCTTC. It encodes CASSPPGQPYNEQFF.

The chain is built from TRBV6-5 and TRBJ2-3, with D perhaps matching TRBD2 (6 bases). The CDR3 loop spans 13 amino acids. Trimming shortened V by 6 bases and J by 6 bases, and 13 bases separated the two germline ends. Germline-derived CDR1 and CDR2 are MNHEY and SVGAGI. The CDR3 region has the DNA TGTGCCAGCAGGACAAACGGGGGTGATACGCAGTATTTT. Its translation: CASRTNGGDTQYF.

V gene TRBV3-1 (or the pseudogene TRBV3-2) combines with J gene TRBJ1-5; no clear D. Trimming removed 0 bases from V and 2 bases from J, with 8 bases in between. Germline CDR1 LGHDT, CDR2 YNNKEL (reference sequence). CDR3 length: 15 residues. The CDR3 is CASSQDYTGNQPQHF. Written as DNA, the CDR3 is TGTGCCAGCAGCCAAGACTACACGGGCAATCAGCCCCAGCATTTT.

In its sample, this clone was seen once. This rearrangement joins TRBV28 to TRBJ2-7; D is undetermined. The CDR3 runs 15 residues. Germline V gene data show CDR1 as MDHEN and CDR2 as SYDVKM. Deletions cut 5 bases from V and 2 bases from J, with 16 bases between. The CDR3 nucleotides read TGTGCCAGCAGTCGTTCGGGCCCTCGCACCTACGAGCAGTACTTC. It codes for CASSRSGPRTYEQYF.

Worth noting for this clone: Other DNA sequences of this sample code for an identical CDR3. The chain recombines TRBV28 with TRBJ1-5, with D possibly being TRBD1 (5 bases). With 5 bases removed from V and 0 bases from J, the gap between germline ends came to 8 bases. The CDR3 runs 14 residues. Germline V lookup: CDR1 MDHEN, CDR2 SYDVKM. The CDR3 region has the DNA TGTGCCAGCAGTCAGGGATATAGCAATCAGCCCCAGCATTTT. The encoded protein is CASSQGYSNQPQHF.

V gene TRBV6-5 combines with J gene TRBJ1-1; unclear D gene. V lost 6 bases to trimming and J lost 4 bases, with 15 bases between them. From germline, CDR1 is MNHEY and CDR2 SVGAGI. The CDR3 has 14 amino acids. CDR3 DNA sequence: TGTGCCAGCAGGGCCGGAAGGGCAGGCACTGAAGCTTTCTTT. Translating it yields CASRAGRAGTEAFF.

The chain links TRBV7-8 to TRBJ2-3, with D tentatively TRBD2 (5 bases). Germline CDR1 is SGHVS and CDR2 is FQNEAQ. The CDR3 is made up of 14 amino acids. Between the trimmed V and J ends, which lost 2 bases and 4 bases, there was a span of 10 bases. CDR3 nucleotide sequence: TGTGCCAGCAGCTTATTGGGCGGGCCAGATACGCAGTATTTT. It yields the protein CASSLLGGPDTQYF.

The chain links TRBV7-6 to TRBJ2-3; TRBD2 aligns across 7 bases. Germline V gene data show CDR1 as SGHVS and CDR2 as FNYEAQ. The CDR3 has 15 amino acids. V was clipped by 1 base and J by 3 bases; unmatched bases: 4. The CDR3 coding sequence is TGTGCCAGCAGCTTAGACTGGGGAGGGACAGATACGCAGTATTTT. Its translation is CASSLDWGGTDTQYF.

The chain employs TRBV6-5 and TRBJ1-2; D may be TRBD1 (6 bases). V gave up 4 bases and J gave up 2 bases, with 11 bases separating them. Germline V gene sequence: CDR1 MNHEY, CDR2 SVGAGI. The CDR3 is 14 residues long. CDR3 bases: TGTGCCAGCAGTTTCGGGGGCGAGAACTATGGCTACACCTTC. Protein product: CASSFGGENYGYTF.

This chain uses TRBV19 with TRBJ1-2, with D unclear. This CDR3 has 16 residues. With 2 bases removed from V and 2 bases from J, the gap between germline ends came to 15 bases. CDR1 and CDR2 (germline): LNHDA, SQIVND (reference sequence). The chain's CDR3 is CASSIRPRVSNYGYTF. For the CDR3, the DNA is TGTGCCAGTAGTATAAGGCCCCGGGTATCGAACTATGGCTACACCTTC.

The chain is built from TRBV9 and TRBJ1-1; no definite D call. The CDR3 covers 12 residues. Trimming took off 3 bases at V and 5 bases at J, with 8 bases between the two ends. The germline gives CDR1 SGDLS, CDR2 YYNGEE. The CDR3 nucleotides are TGTGCCAGCAGCGCGGGGTTGACTGAAGCTTTCTTT. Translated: CASSAGLTEAFF.

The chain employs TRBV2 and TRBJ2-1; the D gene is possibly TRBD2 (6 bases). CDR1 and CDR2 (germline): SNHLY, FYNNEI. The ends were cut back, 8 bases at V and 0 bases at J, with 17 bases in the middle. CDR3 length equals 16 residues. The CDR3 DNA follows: TGTGCCAGCCGGTTGGGAGGCCTAAGCTCCTACAATGAGCAGTTCTTC. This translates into CASRLGGLSSYNEQFF.

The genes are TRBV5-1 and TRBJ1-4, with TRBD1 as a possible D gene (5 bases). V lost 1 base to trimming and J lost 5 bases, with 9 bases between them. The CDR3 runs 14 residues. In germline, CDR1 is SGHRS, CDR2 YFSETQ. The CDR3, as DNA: TGCGCCAGCAGCTTGTTGGGGGAAAATGAAAAACTGTTTTTT. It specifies CASSLLGENEKLFF.

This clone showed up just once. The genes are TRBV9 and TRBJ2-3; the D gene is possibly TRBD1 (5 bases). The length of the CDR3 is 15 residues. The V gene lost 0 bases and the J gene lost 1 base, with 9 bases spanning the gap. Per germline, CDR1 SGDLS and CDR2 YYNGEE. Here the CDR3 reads CASSVEDTRTDTQYF. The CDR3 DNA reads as TGTGCCAGCAGCGTAGAGGACACCCGCACAGATACGCAGTATTTT.

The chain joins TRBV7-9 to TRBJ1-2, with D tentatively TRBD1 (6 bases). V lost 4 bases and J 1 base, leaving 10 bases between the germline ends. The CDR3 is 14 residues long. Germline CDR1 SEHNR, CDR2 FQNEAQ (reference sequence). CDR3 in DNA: TGTGCCAGCAGCTCCGGACAGTTTAACTATGGCTACACCTTC. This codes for CASSSGQFNYGYTF.

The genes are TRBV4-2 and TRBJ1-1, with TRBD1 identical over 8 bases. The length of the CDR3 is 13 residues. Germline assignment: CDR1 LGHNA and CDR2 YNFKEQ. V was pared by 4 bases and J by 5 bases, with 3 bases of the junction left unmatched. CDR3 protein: CASSPGGLTEAFF. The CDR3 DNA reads TGTGCCAGCAGCCCAGGGGGCCTAACTGAAGCTTTCTTT.